Shown below are 14 T cell receptor beta chains from a single sample sequenced in a study of blood T cell repertoires in COVID-19. Only in-frame clones appear in the TCRdb table, and some are missing; sequencing was by immunoSEQ multiplex PCR. Of tens of thousands of clones in the sample, more than 60% were seen once. Sequenced: peripheral blood. All receptors come from a human donor in a cohort sampled during active COVID-19.

This sequence joins TRBV7-2 and TRBJ2-2, with TRBD1 identical over 8 bases. CDR1 is SGHTA and CDR2 is FQGNSA in the germline V gene. Trimming removed 4 bases from V and 1 base from J; junction bases left unmatched: 8. The CDR3 length is 17 residues. CDR3: CASSSRGGTGNTGELFF. The CDR3 DNA sequence: TGTGCCAGCAGCTCCCGAGGGGGGACAGGGAACACCGGGGAGCTGTTTTTT.

This chain links TRBV7-3 with TRBJ2-5, with 8 positions matching TRBD2. CDR1 and CDR2 from the germline V gene are SGHTA and FQGTGA. With 1 base clipped from V and 4 bases from J, the junction kept 2 bases outside the gene matches. The CDR3 spans 14 residues. The CDR3 here is CASSLSGGPETQYF. CDR3 bases: TGTGCCAGCAGCTTAAGCGGGGGGCCAGAGACCCAGTACTTC. The entire variable domain, with the rest obtained from reference TRBV7-3 and TRBJ2-5, is as follows: GAGVSQTPSNKVTEKGKYVELRCDPISGHTALYWYRQSLGQGPEFLIYFQGTGAADDSGLPNDRFFAVRPEGSVSTLKIQRTERGDSAVYLCASSLSGGPETQYFGPGTRLLVL.

The CDR3 coding sequence is TGTGCCAGCTCACGACAGGGGGGTCTCTACGAGCAGTACGTC. It encodes CASSRQGGLYEQYV. The chain couples TRBV18 to TRBJ2-7; 9 bases fit TRBD1. Germline V gene data show CDR1 as KGHSH and CDR2 as LQKENI. The CDR3 totals 14 residues. Unmatched junction bases numbered 4, after V lost 4 bases and J lost 3 bases.

V is TRBV7-8 and J is TRBJ2-5; TRBD2 matches at 14 bases. The CDR3 contains 18 residues. Germline V gene sequence: CDR1 SGHVS, CDR2 FQNEAQ. With 5 bases clipped from V and 2 bases from J, the junction kept 10 bases outside the gene matches. Here the CDR3 reads CASSPRLAGGSRQETQYF. The CDR3 DNA is TGTGCCAGCAGCCCACGACTAGCGGGGGGGAGCAGACAAGAGACCCAGTACTTC.

The chain recombines TRBV5-5 with TRBJ1-1; D unresolved. Germline CDR1 and CDR2: SGHKS and YYEKEE (reference sequence). The V end lost 2 bases, the J end lost 3 bases, and 5 bases lay between the germline ends. This CDR3 is 12 amino acids long. CDR3 sequence reads: CASSFRDTEAFF. CDR3 nucleotides: TGTGCCAGCAGCTTCCGAGACACTGAAGCTTTCTTT.

V is TRBV5-6 and J is TRBJ1-2; no clear D. Germline values: CDR1 SGHDT, CDR2 YYEEEE. The CDR3 is made up of 12 amino acids. V was trimmed by 7 bases and J by 1 base, leaving 8 bases between them. The CDR3 sequence is CASQRINYGYTF. CDR3 nucleotides: TGTGCCAGCCAGCGAATTAACTATGGCTACACCTTC.

The chain links TRBV19 to TRBJ2-3, with D tentatively TRBD1 (6 bases). Trimming stripped 5 bases from V and 5 bases from J, with 14 bases between. This CDR3 spans 14 amino acids. CDR1 and CDR2 from the germline V gene are LNHDA and SQIVND (reference sequence). In DNA, the CDR3 is TGTGCCAGTAGTTCCCGGGACAAACAAGATACGCAGTATTTT. Translating gives CASSSRDKQDTQYF.

The CDR3, as DNA: TGTGCCAGCAGCTATACGGGGGGGGAGACCCAGTACTTC. Its translation is CASSYTGGETQYF. This chain links TRBV7-2 with TRBJ2-5; 8 bases fit TRBD2. CDR3 length: 13 amino acids. Losses at the gene ends were 4 bases for V and 5 bases for J; bases not matched to a gene: 3. Germline V CDR1 and CDR2: SGHTA, FQGNSA.

The V gene is TRBV6-2 or TRBV6-3, the J gene TRBJ2-2; 11 nucleotides match TRBD1. Losses at the gene ends were 5 bases for V and 7 bases for J; bases not matched to a gene: 6. CDR1 MNHEY and CDR2 SVGEGT come from the germline V gene. This CDR3 is built from 15 residues. The CDR3 sequence is CASSRTGGLDGELFF. CDR3 DNA sequence: TGTGCCAGCAGTAGGACAGGGGGCTTAGACGGGGAGCTGTTTTTT.

This chain uses TRBV7-3 with TRBJ1-2; the D is unclear. The CDR3 is made up of 13 amino acids. V gave up 2 bases and J gave up 0 bases, with 4 bases separating them. The germline V gene encodes CDR1 SGHTA and CDR2 FQGTGA. This chain's CDR3 is CASSLLPNYGYTF. The DNA for the CDR3 is TGTGCCAGCAGCTTACTACCTAACTATGGCTACACCTTC.

The genes are TRBV6-2 or TRBV6-3 and TRBJ2-7; perhaps TRBD1 as D (6 bases). This CDR3 has 16 amino acids. V was cut by 5 bases and J by 0 bases, with 17 bases left in between. CDR1 MNHEY and CDR2 SVGEGT come from the germline V gene. CDR3 DNA: TGTGCCAGCAGTAACCAACGACAGGCGAGCTCCTACGAGCAGTACTTC. This gives the protein CASSNQRQASSYEQYF.

This clone was detected only once. This chain joins TRBV6-2 or TRBV6-3 and TRBJ2-1, with 10 bases that match TRBD2. The CDR3 spans 18 residues. Germline assignment: CDR1 MNHEY and CDR2 SVGEGT. V shed 3 bases, J shed 8 bases, and the junction held 16 bases outside the gene matches. CDR3 protein: CASSYSLLAGPFIDEQFF. The CDR3 bases are TGTGCCAGCAGTTATTCATTACTAGCGGGGCCGTTCATCGATGAGCAGTTCTTC.

This clone appeared a single time. The chain employs TRBV10-2 and TRBJ2-7; tentative D call: TRBD2 (5 bases). The germline V and J ends were trimmed by 7 bases and 4 bases, with 11 bases remaining between them. Germline V lookup: CDR1 WSHSY, CDR2 SAAADI. The CDR3 extends over 12 amino acids. The CDR3 protein is CASTQSGYEQYV. The CDR3 DNA follows: TGCGCCAGCACCCAATCGGGGTACGAGCAGTACGTC.

The rearrangement joins TRBV30 to TRBJ2-2, with D possibly TRBD2 on 5 matching bases. Trimming left V 0 bases short and J 4 bases short, with 6 bases between. In germline, CDR1 is GTSNPN, CDR2 SVGIG (reference sequence). The CDR3 has 13 amino acids. As DNA, the CDR3 is TGTGCCTGGAGTGTACTAGGCACCGGGGAGCTGTTTTTT. It translates to CAWSVLGTGELFF.